This TCR beta chain was profiled in a study of shared clonotypes between healthy human individuals. Across the study: The study drew on a couple of women and a few men aged 18 to 49 as donors.

Naivety among CD8 cells was defined by CD45RO negativity and positive CCR7 selection, thereby excluding terminally differentiated effector memory CD45RA+ cells. Notes on the study in general: Sorted-subset sequencing was shown by rarefaction to be incomplete despite large depth. Across four donors, naive CD4 shared around 5%, naive CD8 more than 3%, memory CD4 roughly 2.4%, memory CD8 0.4%.

This clone was seen just once. Its antigen is unidentified. DNA at about 190 ng, approximately 30,000 T cell genomes, went into sorted-subset replicate PCRs. TCRdb's table, derived via immunoSEQ multiplex PCR, lists solely in-frame clones and lacks some. Of 1.5 million to 2.5 million clones listed, around 96% are singletons. V was shortened by 6 bases and J by 8 bases, with 22 bases between the two germline ends. The germline V gene has CDR1 MNHEY and CDR2 SVGAGI. This CDR3 has 15 residues. This TCR derives from a man aged 18-30 years in good health. The chain carries TRBV6-5 and TRBJ1-2; D ambiguous. The sequencing input was naive CD8+ T cells sorted from blood. CDR3 protein: CASSEMLGHPGGYTF. The CDR3 nucleotides are TGTGCCAGCAGCGAGATGTTAGGTCACCCGGGGGGCTACACCTTC.